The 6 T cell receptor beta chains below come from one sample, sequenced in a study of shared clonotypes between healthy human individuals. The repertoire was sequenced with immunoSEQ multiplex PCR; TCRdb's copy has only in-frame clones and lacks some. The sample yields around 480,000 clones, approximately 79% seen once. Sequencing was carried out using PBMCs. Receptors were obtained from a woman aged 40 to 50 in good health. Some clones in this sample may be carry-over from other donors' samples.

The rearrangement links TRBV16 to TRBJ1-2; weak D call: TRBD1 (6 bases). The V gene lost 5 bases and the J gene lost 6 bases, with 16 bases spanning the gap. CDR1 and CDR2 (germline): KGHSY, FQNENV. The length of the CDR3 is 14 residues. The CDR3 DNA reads TGTGCCAGCAGCTCTAACAGGGTACTGAATGGCTACACCTTC. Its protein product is CASSSNRVLNGYTF.

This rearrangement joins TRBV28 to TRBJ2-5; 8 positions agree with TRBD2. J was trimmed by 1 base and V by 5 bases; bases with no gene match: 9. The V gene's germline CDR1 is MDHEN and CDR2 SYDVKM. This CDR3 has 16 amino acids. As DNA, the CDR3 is TGTGCCAGCAGTCGCCCGGGGCGGGGGGCCCAAGAGACCCAGTACTTC. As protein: CASSRPGRGAQETQYF. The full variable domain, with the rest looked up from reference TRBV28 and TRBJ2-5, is DVKVTQSSRYLVKRTGEKVFLECVQDMDHENMFWYRQDPGLGLRLIYFSYDVKMKEKGDIPEGYSVSREKKERFSLILESASTNQTSMYLCASSRPGRGAQETQYFGPGTRLLVL.

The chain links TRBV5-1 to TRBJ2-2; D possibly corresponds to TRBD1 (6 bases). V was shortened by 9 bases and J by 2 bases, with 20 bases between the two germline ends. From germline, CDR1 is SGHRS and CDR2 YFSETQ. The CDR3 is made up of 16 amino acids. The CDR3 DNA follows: TGCGCCACCCAGCGAGGGGGTAGCGCAAACACCGGGGAGCTGTTTTTT. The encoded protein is CATQRGGSANTGELFF.

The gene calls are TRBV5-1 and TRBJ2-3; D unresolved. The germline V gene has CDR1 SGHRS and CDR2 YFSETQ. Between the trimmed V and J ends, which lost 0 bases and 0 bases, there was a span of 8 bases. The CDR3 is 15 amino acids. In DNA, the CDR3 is TGCGCCAGCAGCTTGGTTGTGGGGAGCACAGATACGCAGTATTTT. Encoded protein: CASSLVVGSTDTQYF. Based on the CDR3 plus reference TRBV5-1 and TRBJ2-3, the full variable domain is KAGVTQTPRYLIKTRGQQVTLSCSPISGHRSVSWYQQTPGQGLQFLFEYFSETQRNKGNFPGRFSGRQFSNSRSEMNVSTLELGDSALYLCASSLVVGSTDTQYFGPGTRLTVL.

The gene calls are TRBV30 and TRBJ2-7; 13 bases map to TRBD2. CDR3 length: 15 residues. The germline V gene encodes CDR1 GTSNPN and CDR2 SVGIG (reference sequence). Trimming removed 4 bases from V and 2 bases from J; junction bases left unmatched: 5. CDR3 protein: CAWKPGLAGAYEQYF. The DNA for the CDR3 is TGTGCCTGGAAACCCGGACTAGCGGGGGCCTACGAGCAGTACTTC.

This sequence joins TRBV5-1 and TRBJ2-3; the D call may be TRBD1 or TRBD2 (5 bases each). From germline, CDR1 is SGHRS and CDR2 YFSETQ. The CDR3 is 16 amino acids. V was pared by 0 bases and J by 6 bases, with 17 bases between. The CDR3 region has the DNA TGCGCCAGCAGCTTGGGGCAGGGAGACTTGCTGGATACGCAGTATTTT. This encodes CASSLGQGDLLDTQYF.